A single T cell receptor (beta chain) is shown here with its context. This sample is drawn from a study of blood T cell repertoires in COVID-19. Study-wide background: Material from acute and convalescent COVID-19 was sourced from the United States, Italy and Spain. Sample material is recorded as cDNA or gDNA derived from T cells, B-cell-depleted T cells, or PBMCs.

Germline values: CDR1 SGHVS, CDR2 FQNEAQ. The CDR3 contains 12 residues. Trimming took off 4 bases at V and 10 bases at J, with 10 bases between the two ends. In the authors' workflow: From reference gene primer amplification, estimates of nucleated cell counts were derived. TCRdb's copy holds only in-frame clones and misses some; the assay was immunoSEQ multiplex PCR. The V and J calls and clone size come from that table; D and trimming were worked out from the DNA. The sample holds about 74,000 clones; around 74% are singletons and the top ten take around 20%. The sequenced sample consisted of peripheral blood. The chain has TRBV7-8 and TRBJ1-4; possibly TRBD1 for D (6 bases). The sequence derives from an older man with acute or convalescent COVID-19. The CDR3 sequence: CASSSLTGKLFF. Written as DNA, the CDR3 is TGTGCCAGCAGCTCCCTGACAGGAAAACTGTTTTTT.